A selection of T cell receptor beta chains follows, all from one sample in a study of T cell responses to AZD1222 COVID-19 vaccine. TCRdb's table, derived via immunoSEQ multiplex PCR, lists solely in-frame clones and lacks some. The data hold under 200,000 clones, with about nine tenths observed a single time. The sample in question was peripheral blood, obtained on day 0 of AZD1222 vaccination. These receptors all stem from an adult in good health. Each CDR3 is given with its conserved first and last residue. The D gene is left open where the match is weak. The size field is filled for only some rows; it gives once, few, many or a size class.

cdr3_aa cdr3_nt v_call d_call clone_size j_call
CASSLVLSYEQYF TGTGCCAGCAGCTTAGTGTTAAGCTACGAGCAGTACTTC TRBV11-2 NA NA TRBJ2-7
CASTRTDTYEQYF TGTGCCAGCACTAGGACAGATACCTACGAGCAGTACTTC TRBV25-1 NA NA TRBJ2-7
CASSLGSSYNEQFF TGTGCCAGCAGCTTAGGAAGCTCCTACAATGAGCAGTTCTTC TRBV7-9 NA few TRBJ2-1
CASSMGRVKTYEQYF TGTGCCAGCAGCATGGGCCGGGTGAAGACCTACGAGCAGTACTTC TRBV5-8 NA NA TRBJ2-7
CASSPRTGQGQPQHF TGTGCCAGCTCACCTAGGACAGGACAGGGTCAGCCCCAGCATTTT TRBV18 TRBD1 NA TRBJ1-5
CASGEYNSPLHF TGTGCCAGCGGGGAGTATAATTCACCCCTCCACTTT TRBV6-5 NA NA TRBJ1-6
CASRGVQGAPNEKLFF TGTGCCAGTAGGGGAGTTCAGGGGGCTCCTAATGAAAAACTGTTTTTT TRBV19 TRBD1 NA TRBJ1-4
CASSQGVPSGNTIYF TGCGCCAGCAGCCAAGGGGTCCCCTCTGGAAACACCATATATTTT TRBV4-3 NA once TRBJ1-3
CASSPTRRGRGHEQFF TGCGCCAGCAGCCCTACCCGGAGGGGGCGCGGGCATGAGCAGTTCTTC TRBV4-1 NA NA TRBJ2-1
CASNLQGTSPEAFF TGTGCCAGCAACTTACAGGGGACGAGTCCTGAAGCTTTCTTT TRBV2 TRBD1 NA TRBJ1-1
CASSVGRTGSEAFF TGTGCCAGCAGCGTAGGGAGGACAGGATCTGAAGCTTTCTTT TRBV9 TRBD1 NA TRBJ1-1
CASSLGAFGGAYNEQFF TGTGCCAGCAGTCTTGGGGCCTTCGGGGGCGCCTACAATGAGCAGTTCTTC TRBV5-6 NA NA TRBJ2-1
CASSTGQGAEGNQPQHF TGTGCCAGCAGTACGGGACAGGGGGCAGAAGGCAATCAGCCCCAGCATTTT TRBV9 TRBD1 NA TRBJ1-5
CAWSPPRGRGNQPQHF TGTGCCTGGAGTCCCCCGCGGGGACGGGGCAATCAGCCCCAGCATTTT TRBV30 NA NA TRBJ1-5
CASSPYTGQARGGYTF TGTGCCAGCAGCCCTTACACTGGACAGGCACGTGGGGGCTACACCTTC TRBV9 TRBD1 NA TRBJ1-2
CAWESPLVNSNQPQHF TGTGCCTGGGAATCCCCCCTCGTAAATAGCAATCAGCCCCAGCATTTT TRBV30 NA NA TRBJ1-5
CASSLEQGGNQPQHF TGTGCCAGCAGTTTGGAACAGGGGGGGAATCAGCCCCAGCATTTT TRBV28 TRBD1 NA TRBJ1-5
CATSEGTAGNTIYF TGTGCCACCAGTGAGGGGACAGCTGGAAACACCATATATTTT TRBV24-1 TRBD1 NA TRBJ1-3
CASSFRAGANTGELFF TGTGCCAGCAGCTTCAGGGCAGGAGCGAACACCGGGGAGCTGTTTTTT TRBV5-4 NA NA TRBJ2-2
CASSPEGQGVSPLHF TGTGCCAGCTCACCAGAGGGACAGGGGGTTTCACCCCTCCACTTT TRBV18 TRBD1 NA TRBJ1-6
CASTLGQGNTEAFF TGTGCCAGCACTCTCGGACAGGGTAACACTGAAGCTTTCTTT TRBV6-5 TRBD1 NA TRBJ1-1
CASSLAIASYGYTF TGTGCCAGCAGCTTGGCGATCGCTTCCTATGGCTACACCTTC TRBV5-5 NA NA TRBJ1-2
CASSSGLNTEAFF TGTGCCAGCAGTTCAGGACTCAACACTGAAGCTTTCTTT TRBV2 NA few TRBJ1-1
CSVEARRQGRVTDTQYF TGCAGCGTTGAAGCCCGTCGGCAGGGAAGGGTAACAGATACGCAGTATTTT TRBV29-1 NA NA TRBJ2-3
CASSPEGFRETQYF TGTGCCAGCTCGCCCGAGGGGTTTAGGGAGACCCAGTACTTC TRBV18 NA NA TRBJ2-5
CASSLVTGRNTEAFF TGTGCCAGCAGCTTGGTTACAGGCAGGAACACTGAAGCTTTCTTT TRBV5-6 NA few TRBJ1-1
CATSDLEQGAFQPQHF TGTGCCACCAGTGATTTGGAACAGGGGGCCTTTCAGCCCCAGCATTTT TRBV24-1 TRBD1 NA TRBJ1-5
CASSPHGQGGGEAFF TGTGCCAGCAGCCCCCACGGGCAGGGAGGTGGTGAAGCTTTCTTT TRBV7-9 NA NA TRBJ1-1
CASSQDRGHRGYGYTF TGCGCCAGCAGCCAAGATAGGGGACATCGGGGATATGGCTACACCTTC TRBV4-3 NA NA TRBJ1-2
CASSLGQGANQPQHF TGTGCCAGCAGTTTGGGACAGGGGGCAAATCAGCCCCAGCATTTT TRBV27 TRBD1 NA TRBJ1-5
CASSRGNQPQHF TGTGCCAGCAGCAGGGGCAATCAGCCCCAGCATTTT TRBV12-3/TRBV12-4 NA NA TRBJ1-5
CASSPGTPQPQHF TGTGCCAGCTCACCAGGGACCCCTCAGCCCCAGCATTTT TRBV18 NA NA TRBJ1-5